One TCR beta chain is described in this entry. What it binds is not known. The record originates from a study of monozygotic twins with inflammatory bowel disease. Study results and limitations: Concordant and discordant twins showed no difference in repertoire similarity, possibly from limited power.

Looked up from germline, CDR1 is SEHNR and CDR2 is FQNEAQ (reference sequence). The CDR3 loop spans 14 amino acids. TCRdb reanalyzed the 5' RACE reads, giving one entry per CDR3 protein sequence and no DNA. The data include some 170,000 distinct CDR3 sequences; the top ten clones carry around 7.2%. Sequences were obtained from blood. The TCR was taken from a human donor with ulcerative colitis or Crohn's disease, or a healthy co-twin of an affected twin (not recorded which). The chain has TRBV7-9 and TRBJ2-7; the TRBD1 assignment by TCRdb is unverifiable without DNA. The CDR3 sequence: CASSPWDPHTEQYF.